This T cell receptor (beta chain) was found in a study of cytomegalovirus exposure and HLA in healthy donors. About the study: A preliminary data release comprised 91 million or so unique TCRs obtained from HLA-typed donors.

This clone has only a few counts. The CDR3 extends over 12 amino acids. Germline-derived CDR1 and CDR2 are GTSNPN and SVGIG (reference sequence). Germline trimming cut 8 bases from V and 5 bases from J; bases unmatched to any gene: 7. The PCR was carried out with 60 Vbeta primers and 13 Jbeta primers. TCRdb's table, derived via immunoSEQ multiplex PCR, lists solely in-frame clones and lacks some. The sample has 150,000 or so clones, roughly four fifths seen once. The gene calls are TRBV30 and TRBJ1-1; 8 bases are a match to TRBD1. The TCR originated in a man under 40 in good health and CMV-seropositive. The sample taken for sequencing was PBMCs. The CDR3 nucleotides are TGTGCCGGAGAACAGGGGGGGACTGAAGCTTTCTTT. Translation: CAGEQGGTEAFF.